The 21 T cell receptor beta chains given below trace back to one sample, sequenced in a study of T cells expressing NK-cell markers. TCRdb re-called the 5' RACE reads and catalogs CDR3 proteins one per entry, DNA excluded. This sample contains 300,000 to 450,000 distinct CDR3 sequences. The sequenced sample consisted of blood T cells: a sorted CD56 or NKG2C T cell subset, CD4+ or CD8+ T cells, or bulk PBMC T cells (not recorded which). The receptors were sampled from a man aged 18 to 70 in good health.

The chain combines TRBV12-5 with TRBJ2-2; TCRdb lists TRBD1, though no DNA is available to test this call. This CDR3 spans 13 amino acids. Germline CDR1 is LGHNT and CDR2 is FRNRAP. The CDR3 is CASGLSRAGELFF.

The chain links TRBV7-9 to TRBJ2-7; TCRdb returns TRBD1, unconfirmable since there is no DNA. Germline V gene lookup returns CDR1 SEHNR and CDR2 FQNEAQ (reference sequence). The CDR3 is 16 amino acids. The CDR3 region is CASSLDPGQGDLEQYF.

The CDR3 loop is CASSPGSYNEQFF. The gene calls are TRBV18 and TRBJ2-1. Germline V CDR1 and CDR2: KGHSH, LQKENI. This CDR3 has 13 amino acids.

V gene TRBV6-1 combines with J gene TRBJ1-6. This CDR3 has 14 residues. The germline CDR1 and CDR2 sequences are MNHNS and SASEGT. The CDR3 loop is CATGSLAYNSPLHF.

The chain recombines TRBV6-5 with TRBJ2-2; TCRdb lists TRBD1, though no DNA is available to test this call. CDR1 and CDR2 (germline): MNHEY, SVGAGI. This CDR3 has 16 amino acids. CDR3: CASSYPTSGATGELFF.

This chain joins TRBV6-1 and TRBJ2-5; with no DNA, the TCRdb D assignment of TRBD2 cannot be verified. CDR1 and CDR2 from the germline V gene are MNHNS and SASEGT. This CDR3 is built from 14 residues. The CDR3 loop reads CASRLFGRAETQYF.

The chain recombines TRBV11-3 with TRBJ2-1; as DNA is missing, the TRBD1 call by TCRdb cannot be tested. Germline V gene data show CDR1 as SGHNT and CDR2 as YENEEA. The CDR3 runs to 17 residues. This CDR3 reads CASSLGHRGQPDNEQFF.

V is TRBV19 and J is TRBJ2-4. The germline V gene encodes CDR1 LNHDA and CDR2 SQIVND (reference sequence). This CDR3 comprises 15 residues. CDR3 region: CASSSTGVAKNIQYF.

The chain uses TRBV13 and TRBJ1-6; TCRdb calls TRBD1, which cannot be checked without DNA. The CDR3 is made up of 14 amino acids. Germline CDR1 PRHDT, CDR2 FYEKMQ (reference sequence). The CDR3: CASSLAGGNSPLHF.

The CDR3 sequence: CASSLESIRSGANVLTF. This chain connects TRBV5-1 to TRBJ2-6. This CDR3 has 17 residues. The V gene's germline CDR1 is SGHRS and CDR2 YFSETQ.

The chain links TRBV5-1 to TRBJ2-5. There are 13 residues in the CDR3. The V gene's germline CDR1 is SGHRS and CDR2 YFSETQ. This chain's CDR3 is CASSPRWKETQYF.

CDR3 sequence reads: CASSTGVRGSPLHF. The J gene is TRBJ1-6, the V gene TRBV27; the D call from TCRdb, TRBD1, cannot be confirmed without DNA. Germline lookup yields CDR1 MNHEY and CDR2 SMNVEV (reference sequence). This CDR3 contains 14 residues.

The V and J genes are TRBV12-3 or TRBV12-4 and TRBJ2-2; TCRdb's assignment of TRBD2 cannot be checked, as there is no DNA. This CDR3 region has 16 residues. The CDR3 sequence: CASSFLAGGLTGELFF.

This chain uses TRBV20-1 with TRBJ2-7. Germline V gene data show CDR1 as DFQATT and CDR2 as SNEGSKA (reference sequence). The CDR3 has 15 amino acids. The CDR3 loop is CSARDYLGETYEQYF.

CDR3: CASSRESYEQYF. The chain is built from TRBV6-1 and TRBJ2-7; TCRdb's D call of TRBD1 is untestable without DNA. The CDR3 has 12 residues. Per the germline V gene, CDR1 is MNHNS and CDR2 is SASEGT.

This chain connects TRBV28 to TRBJ2-6; TCRdb lists TRBD1, though no DNA is available to test this call. Germline V gene sequence: CDR1 MDHEN, CDR2 SYDVKM. The CDR3 runs to 16 residues. The CDR3 spells CASTWYRGNGANVLTF.

V and J are TRBV27 and TRBJ2-7; TCRdb picks TRBD1, but there is no DNA to check that call. The CDR3 loop spans 14 amino acids. Germline CDR1 MNHEY, CDR2 SMNVEV (reference sequence). The CDR3 is CASSLKTAGYEQYF.

V gene TRBV5-6 combines with J gene TRBJ2-1; TCRdb gives TRBD2 as the D gene, but with no DNA this cannot be confirmed. This CDR3 has 15 residues. CDR1 and CDR2 from the germline V gene are SGHDT and YYEEEE. Here the CDR3 reads CASRKMGLAYNEQFF.

The chain combines TRBV11-1 with TRBJ2-2; TCRdb designates TRBD1, a call that cannot be tested without DNA. The germline V gene has CDR1 SGHAT and CDR2 FQDESV (reference sequence). This CDR3 contains 16 residues. CDR3 protein: CASSSWGRENTGELFF.

V and J are TRBV15 and TRBJ2-5; no DNA is available, so the TRBD1 call from TCRdb remains unchecked. Looked up from germline, CDR1 is LNHNV and CDR2 is YYDKDF (reference sequence). There are 16 residues in the CDR3. CDR3 sequence: CATSRVTGHGSETQYF.

V and J are TRBV6-5 and TRBJ1-2; TCRdb outputs TRBD1, but without DNA this stays unchecked. Per the germline V gene, CDR1 is MNHEY and CDR2 is SVGAGI. This CDR3 comprises 14 residues. CDR3: CASSYTGFNYGYTF.